The clone carrying this TCR beta chain was seen just once. The data were taken from a study of cytomegalovirus exposure and HLA in healthy donors. A multiplex PCR was run with 60 Vbeta primers and 13 Jbeta primers. TCRdb keeps only in-frame clones here, not all; method: immunoSEQ multiplex PCR. The table has approximately 160,000 clones, almost 80% seen once. Germline V lookup: CDR1 MNHEY, CDR2 SVGAGI. J gave up 10 bases and V 5 bases, and 11 bases lay outside the gene matches. The CDR3 is 15 residues long. V and J are TRBV6-5 and TRBJ2-1; 10 positions agree with TRBD1. This sequence was found in a male donor in good health and CMV-seronegative. The specimen sequenced was PBMCs. CDR3: CASSRSGTGAGEQFF. CDR3 DNA: TGTGCCAGCAGTCGCTCCGGGACAGGGGCGGGGGAGCAGTTCTTC.